This record looks at one T cell receptor beta chain sequence and its context. The antigen is unknown. The entry originates in a study of persistence of HIV-infected CD4 T cells. Anti-CD3/anti-CD28 beads served as a nonspecific positive control stimulus. Sorting selected CD4+ T cells upregulating both CD40 ligand and CD69. Donors were HIV-1-infected adults who began suppressive ART during chronic infection. For at least 4 years, plasma HIV-1 RNA was undetectable (<50 copies/mL). Germline V lookup: CDR1 SGHNT, CDR2 YENEEA. Trimming took off 1 base at V and 8 bases at J, with 20 bases between the two ends. The CDR3 is made up of 17 amino acids. The immunoSEQ assay was version 4, run in survey mode. Repertoires were generated with immunoSEQ multiplex PCR, while TCRdb's copy carries only in-frame clones and drops some. The sample has 45,000 or so clones, approximately 90% seen once. Broader study findings: TCRbeta richness was lower in CMV- and Gag-responding cells than in anti-CD3/anti-CD28-responding cells.

The receptor's source is an adult woman with HIV who was CMV-seropositive. The sample consisted of CD4+ T cells sorted from PBMCs after approximately 19-hour stimulation, taken from a patient who received antiretroviral therapy. V and J are TRBV11-3 and TRBJ2-2; D is unclear. DNA of the CDR3: TGTGCCAGCAGCTTAGGGACCACGTGGCATAAAGGAGGGGAGCTGTTTTTT. This translates into CASSLGTTWHKGGELFF.